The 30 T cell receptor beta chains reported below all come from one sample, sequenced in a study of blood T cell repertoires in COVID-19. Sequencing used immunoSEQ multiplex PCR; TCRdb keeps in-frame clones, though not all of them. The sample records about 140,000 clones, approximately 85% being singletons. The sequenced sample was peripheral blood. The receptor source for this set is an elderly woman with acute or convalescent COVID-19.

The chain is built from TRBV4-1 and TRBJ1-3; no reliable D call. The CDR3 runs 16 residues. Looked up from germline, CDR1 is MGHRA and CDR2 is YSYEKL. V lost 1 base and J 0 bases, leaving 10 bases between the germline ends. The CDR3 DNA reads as TGCGCCAGCAGCCAAGTCGCGTCGAGCTCTGGAAACACCATATATTTT. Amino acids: CASSQVASSSGNTIYF.

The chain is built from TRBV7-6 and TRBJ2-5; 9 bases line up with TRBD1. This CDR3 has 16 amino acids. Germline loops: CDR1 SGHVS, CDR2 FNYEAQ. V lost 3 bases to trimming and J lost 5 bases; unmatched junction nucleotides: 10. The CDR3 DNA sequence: TGTGCCAGCAGCTTTTTACCCGGGACAGGGCAGGAGACCCAGTACTTC. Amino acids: CASSFLPGTGQETQYF.

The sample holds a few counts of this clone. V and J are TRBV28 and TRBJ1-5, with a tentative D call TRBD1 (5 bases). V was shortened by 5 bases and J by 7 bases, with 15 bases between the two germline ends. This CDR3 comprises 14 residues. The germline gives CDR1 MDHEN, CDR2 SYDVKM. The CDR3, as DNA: TGTGCCAGCAGTCCCGCGGGGGTCAGGCAGCCCCAGCATTTT. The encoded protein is CASSPAGVRQPQHF.

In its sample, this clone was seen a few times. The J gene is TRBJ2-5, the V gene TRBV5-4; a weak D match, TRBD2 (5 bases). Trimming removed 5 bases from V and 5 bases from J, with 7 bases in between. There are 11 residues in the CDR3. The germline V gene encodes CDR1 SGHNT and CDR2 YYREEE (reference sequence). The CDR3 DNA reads TGTGCCAGCAGGGGCGGGGAGACCCAGTACTTC. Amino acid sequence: CASRGGETQYF.

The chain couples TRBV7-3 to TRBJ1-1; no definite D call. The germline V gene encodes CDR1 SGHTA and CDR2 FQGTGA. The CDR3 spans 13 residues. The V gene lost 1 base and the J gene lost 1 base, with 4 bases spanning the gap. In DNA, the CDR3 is TGTGCCAGCAGCTTAAATAGGAACACTGAAGCTTTCTTT. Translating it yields CASSLNRNTEAFF.

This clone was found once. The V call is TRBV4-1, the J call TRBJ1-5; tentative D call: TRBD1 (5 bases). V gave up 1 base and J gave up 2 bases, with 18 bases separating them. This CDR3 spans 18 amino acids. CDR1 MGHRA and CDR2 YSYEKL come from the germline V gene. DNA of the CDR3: TGCGCCAGCAGCCAAGCCCCCTTGGGGCTTAAGGGCAATCAGCCCCAGCATTTT. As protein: CASSQAPLGLKGNQPQHF.

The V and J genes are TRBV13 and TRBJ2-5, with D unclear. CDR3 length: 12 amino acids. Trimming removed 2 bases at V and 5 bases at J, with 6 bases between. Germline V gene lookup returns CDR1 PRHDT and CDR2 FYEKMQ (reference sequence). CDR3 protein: CASSLSRETQYF. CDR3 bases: TGTGCCAGCAGCTTATCCCGGGAGACCCAGTACTTC.

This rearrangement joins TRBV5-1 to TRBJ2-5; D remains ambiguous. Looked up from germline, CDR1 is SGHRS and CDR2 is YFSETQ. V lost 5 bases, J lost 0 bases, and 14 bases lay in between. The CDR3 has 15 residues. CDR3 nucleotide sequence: TGCGCCAGCAGGGCCGTAGGAGCGTACCAAGAGACCCAGTACTTC. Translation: CASRAVGAYQETQYF.

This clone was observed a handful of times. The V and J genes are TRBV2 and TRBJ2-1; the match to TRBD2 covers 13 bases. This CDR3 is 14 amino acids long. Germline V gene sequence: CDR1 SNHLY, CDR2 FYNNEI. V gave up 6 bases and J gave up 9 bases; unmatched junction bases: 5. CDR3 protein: CASSLGLAGFEQFF. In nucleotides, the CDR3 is TGTGCCAGCAGCCTGGGACTAGCGGGATTTGAGCAGTTCTTC.

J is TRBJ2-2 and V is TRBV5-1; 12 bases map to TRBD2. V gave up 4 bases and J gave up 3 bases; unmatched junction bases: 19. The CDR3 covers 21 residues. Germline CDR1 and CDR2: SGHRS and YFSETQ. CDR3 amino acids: CASSDALPAKRLAGDTGELFF. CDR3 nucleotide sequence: TGCGCCAGCAGCGACGCCTTACCCGCGAAAAGACTAGCGGGGGACACCGGGGAGCTGTTTTTT.

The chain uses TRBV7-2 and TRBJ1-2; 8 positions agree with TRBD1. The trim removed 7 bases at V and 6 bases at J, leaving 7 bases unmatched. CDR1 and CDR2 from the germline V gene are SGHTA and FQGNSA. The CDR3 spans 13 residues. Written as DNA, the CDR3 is TGTGCCAGCATCGCACGACAGGGGAATGGCTACACCTTC. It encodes CASIARQGNGYTF.

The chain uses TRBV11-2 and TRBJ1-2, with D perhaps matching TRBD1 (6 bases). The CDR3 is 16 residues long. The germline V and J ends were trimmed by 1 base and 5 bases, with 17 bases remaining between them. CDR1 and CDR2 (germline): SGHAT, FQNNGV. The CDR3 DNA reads TGTGCCAGCAGCTTAGGACCAGACAGGATATTATATGGCTACACCTTC. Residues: CASSLGPDRILYGYTF.

Here the CDR3 reads CASSITSGSPNEQFF. In DNA, the CDR3 is TGTGCCAGCAGCATAACTAGCGGGAGTCCAAATGAGCAGTTCTTC. The genes are TRBV7-7 and TRBJ2-1, with 11 bases that match TRBD2. J was trimmed by 7 bases and V by 5 bases; bases with no gene match: 7. Per germline, CDR1 SSHAT and CDR2 FNYEAQ (reference sequence). The CDR3 is 15 residues long.

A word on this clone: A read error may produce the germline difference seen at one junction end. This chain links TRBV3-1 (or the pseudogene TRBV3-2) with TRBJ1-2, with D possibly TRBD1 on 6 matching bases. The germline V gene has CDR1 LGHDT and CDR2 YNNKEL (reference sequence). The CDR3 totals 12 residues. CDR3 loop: CASSQGPGTRQF. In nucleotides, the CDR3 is TGTGCCAGCAGCCAGGGACCCGGGACACGCCAGTTC.

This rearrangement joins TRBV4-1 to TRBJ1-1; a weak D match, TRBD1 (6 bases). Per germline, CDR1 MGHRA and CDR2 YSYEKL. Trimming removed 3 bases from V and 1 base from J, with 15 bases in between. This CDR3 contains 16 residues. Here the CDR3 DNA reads TGCGCCAGCAGCCACTCTACAGGGATCCGGAACACTGAAGCTTTCTTT. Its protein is CASSHSTGIRNTEAFF.

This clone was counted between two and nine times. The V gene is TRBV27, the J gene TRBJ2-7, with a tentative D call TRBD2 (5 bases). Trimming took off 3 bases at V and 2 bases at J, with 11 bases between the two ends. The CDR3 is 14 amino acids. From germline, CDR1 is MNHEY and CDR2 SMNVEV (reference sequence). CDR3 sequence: CASSFMTGAYEQYF. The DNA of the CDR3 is TGTGCCAGCAGTTTTATGACCGGGGCCTACGAGCAGTACTTC.

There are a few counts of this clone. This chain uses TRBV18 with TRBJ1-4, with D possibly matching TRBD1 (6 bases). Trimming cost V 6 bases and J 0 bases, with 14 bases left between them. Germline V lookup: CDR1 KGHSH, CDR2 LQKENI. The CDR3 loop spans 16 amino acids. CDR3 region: CASSPTGPATNEKLFF. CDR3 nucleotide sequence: TGTGCCAGCTCCCCGACAGGACCCGCAACTAATGAAAAACTGTTTTTT.

CDR3 DNA: TGTGCCAGCAGCCCAAGGGGGACAGGGCACACTGAAGCTTTCTTT. As protein: CASSPRGTGHTEAFF. The chain carries TRBV3-1 (or the pseudogene TRBV3-2) and TRBJ1-1; the match to TRBD1 covers 9 bases. V was pared by 4 bases and J by 3 bases, with 6 bases of the junction left unmatched. The CDR3 length is 15 residues. Germline assignment: CDR1 LGHDT and CDR2 YNNKEL (reference sequence).

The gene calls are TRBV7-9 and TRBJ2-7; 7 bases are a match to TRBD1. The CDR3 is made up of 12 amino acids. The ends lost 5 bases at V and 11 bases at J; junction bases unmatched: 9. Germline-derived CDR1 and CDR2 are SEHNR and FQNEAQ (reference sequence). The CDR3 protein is CASSNRGFQEYF. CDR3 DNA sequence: TGTGCCAGCAGCAACAGGGGTTTTCAGGAGTACTTC.

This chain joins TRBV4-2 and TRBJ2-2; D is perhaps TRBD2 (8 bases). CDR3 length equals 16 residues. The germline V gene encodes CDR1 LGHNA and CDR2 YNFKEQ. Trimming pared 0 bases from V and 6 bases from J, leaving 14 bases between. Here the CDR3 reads CASSQEGQRESGELFF. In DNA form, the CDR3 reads TGTGCCAGCAGCCAAGAGGGACAGCGGGAGTCCGGGGAGCTGTTTTTT.

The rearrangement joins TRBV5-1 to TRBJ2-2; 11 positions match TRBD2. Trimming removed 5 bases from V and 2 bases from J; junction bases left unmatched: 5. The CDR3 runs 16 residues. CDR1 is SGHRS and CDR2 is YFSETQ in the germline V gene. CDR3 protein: CASSLRLAGNTGELFF. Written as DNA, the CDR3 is TGCGCCAGCAGTCTTCGACTAGCGGGAAACACCGGGGAGCTGTTTTTT.

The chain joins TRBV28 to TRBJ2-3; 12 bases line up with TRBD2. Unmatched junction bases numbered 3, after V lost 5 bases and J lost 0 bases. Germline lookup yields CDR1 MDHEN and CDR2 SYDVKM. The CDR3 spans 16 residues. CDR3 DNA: TGTGCCAGCAGTCTCGGGACTAGCGGGAGCACAGATACGCAGTATTTT. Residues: CASSLGTSGSTDTQYF.

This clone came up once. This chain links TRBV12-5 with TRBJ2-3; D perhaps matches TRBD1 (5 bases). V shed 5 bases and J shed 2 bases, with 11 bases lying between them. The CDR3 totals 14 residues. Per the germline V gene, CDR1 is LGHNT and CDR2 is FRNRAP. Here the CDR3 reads CASGPPGPTDTQYF. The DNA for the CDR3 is TGTGCTAGTGGTCCTCCAGGGCCCACAGATACGCAGTATTTT.

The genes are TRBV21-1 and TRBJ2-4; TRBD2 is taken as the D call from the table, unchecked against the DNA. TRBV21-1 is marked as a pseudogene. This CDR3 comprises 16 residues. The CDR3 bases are TGTGCCAGCAGCAAAAGGCCCCTAGCGGGGGGGAACATTCAGTACTTC. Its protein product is CASSKRPLAGGNIQYF.

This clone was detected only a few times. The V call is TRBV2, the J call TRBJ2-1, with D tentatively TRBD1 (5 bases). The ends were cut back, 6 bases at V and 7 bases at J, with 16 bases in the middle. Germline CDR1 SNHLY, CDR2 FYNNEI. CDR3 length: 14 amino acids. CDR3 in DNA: TGTGCCAGCAGCCCAACGAATAGGGGAAATGAGCAGTTCTTC. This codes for CASSPTNRGNEQFF.

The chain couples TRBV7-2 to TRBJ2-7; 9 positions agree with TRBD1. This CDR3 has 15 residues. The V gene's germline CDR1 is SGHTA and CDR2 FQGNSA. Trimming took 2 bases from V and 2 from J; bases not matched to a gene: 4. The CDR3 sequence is CASSLQGQGTYEQYF. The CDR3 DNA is TGTGCCAGCAGCTTACAAGGACAGGGGACCTACGAGCAGTACTTC.

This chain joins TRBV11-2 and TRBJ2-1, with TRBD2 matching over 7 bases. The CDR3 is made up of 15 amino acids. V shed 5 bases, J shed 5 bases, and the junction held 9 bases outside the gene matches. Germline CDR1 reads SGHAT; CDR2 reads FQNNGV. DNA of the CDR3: TGTGCCAGCAGCCCTAGTCTAGCGGCACACAATGAGCAGTTCTTC. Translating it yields CASSPSLAAHNEQFF.

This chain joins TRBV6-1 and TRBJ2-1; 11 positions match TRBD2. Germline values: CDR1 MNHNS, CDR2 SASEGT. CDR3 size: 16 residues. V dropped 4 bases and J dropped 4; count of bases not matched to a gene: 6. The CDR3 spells CASSGAGTSGYNEQFF. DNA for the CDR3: TGTGCCAGCAGTGGAGCCGGGACTAGCGGATACAATGAGCAGTTCTTC.

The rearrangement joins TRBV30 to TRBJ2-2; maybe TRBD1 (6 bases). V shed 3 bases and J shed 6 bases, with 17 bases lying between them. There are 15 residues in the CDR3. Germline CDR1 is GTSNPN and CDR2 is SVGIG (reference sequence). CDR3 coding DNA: TGTGCCTGGAGCGATACAGGGTACTGGGCCGGGGAGCTGTTTTTT. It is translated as CAWSDTGYWAGELFF.

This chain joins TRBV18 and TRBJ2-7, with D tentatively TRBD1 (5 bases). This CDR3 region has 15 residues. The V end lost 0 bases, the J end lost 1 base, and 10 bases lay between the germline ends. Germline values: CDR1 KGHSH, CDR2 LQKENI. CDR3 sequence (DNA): TGTGCCAGCTCACCACCGGGTGGGGCTTCCTACGAGCAGTACTTC. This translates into CASSPPGGASYEQYF.